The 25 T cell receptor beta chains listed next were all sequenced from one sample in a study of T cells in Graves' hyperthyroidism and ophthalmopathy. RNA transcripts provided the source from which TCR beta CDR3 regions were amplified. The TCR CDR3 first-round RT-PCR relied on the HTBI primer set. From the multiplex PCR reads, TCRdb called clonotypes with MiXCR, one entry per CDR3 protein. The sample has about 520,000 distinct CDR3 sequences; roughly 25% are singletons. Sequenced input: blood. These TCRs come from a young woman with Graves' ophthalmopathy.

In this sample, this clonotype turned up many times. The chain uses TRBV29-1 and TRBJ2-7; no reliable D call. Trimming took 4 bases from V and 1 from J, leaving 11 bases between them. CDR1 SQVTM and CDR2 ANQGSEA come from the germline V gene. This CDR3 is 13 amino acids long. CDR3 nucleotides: TGCAGCGTTGCGGCGTCCGCATCCTACGAGCAGTACTTC. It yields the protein CSVAASASYEQYF.

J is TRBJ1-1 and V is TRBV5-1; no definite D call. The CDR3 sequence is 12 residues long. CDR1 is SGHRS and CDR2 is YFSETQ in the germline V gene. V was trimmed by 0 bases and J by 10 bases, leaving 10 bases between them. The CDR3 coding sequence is TGCGCCAGCAGCTTGGTTGATGGCTTAGCTTTCTTT. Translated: CASSLVDGLAFF.

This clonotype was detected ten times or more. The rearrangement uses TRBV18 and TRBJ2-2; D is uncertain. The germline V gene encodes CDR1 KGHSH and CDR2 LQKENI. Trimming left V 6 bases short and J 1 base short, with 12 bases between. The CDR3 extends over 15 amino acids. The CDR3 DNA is TGTGCCAGCTCCCCTCCTCTAGTGAACACCGGGGAGCTGTTTTTT. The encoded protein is CASSPPLVNTGELFF.

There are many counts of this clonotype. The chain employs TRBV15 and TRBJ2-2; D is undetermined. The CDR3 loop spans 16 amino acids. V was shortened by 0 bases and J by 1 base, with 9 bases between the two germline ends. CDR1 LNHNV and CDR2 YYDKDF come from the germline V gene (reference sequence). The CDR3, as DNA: TGTGCCACCAGCAGAGAAGTGGGCTTGAACACCGGGGAGCTGTTTTTT. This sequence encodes CATSREVGLNTGELFF.

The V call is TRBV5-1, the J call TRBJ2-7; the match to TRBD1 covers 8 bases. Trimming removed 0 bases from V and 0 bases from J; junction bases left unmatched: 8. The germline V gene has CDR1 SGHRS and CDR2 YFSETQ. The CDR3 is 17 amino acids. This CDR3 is CASSLDAGDRYSYEQYF. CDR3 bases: TGCGCCAGCAGCTTGGACGCCGGGGACAGGTACTCCTACGAGCAGTACTTC.

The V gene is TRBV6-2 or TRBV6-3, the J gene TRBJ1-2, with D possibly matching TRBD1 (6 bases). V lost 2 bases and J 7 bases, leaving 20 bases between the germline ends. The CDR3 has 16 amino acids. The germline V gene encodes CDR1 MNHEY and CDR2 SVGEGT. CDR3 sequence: CASSYTITGLLGGYTF. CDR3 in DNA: TGTGCCAGCAGTTACACCATCACAGGGCTCTTGGGTGGCTACACCTTC.

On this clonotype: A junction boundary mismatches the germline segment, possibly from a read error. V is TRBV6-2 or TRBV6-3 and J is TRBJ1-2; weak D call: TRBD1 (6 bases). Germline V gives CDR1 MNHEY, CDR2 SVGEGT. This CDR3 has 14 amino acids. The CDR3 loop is CVSSPTGLSYGYTF. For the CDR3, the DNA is TGTGTCAGCAGTCCCACAGGGTTATCCTATGGCTACACCTTC.

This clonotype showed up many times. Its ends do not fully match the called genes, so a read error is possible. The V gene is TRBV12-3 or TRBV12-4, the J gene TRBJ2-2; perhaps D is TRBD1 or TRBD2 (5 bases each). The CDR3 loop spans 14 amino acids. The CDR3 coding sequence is TGTGCCAGCAGTTTAACTCCAGGGACCGAGGAGCTGTTTTTT. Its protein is CASSLTPGTEELFF.

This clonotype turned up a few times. The CDR3 DNA is TGTGCCACCAGCGCGAACCAGGGTGGGCAGTACTTC. Translating gives CATSANQGGQYF. V is TRBV15 and J is TRBJ2-7; TRBD1 might be the D (5 bases). This CDR3 has 12 residues. Trimming took 5 bases from V and 9 from J, leaving 14 bases between them. Germline loops: CDR1 LNHNV, CDR2 YYDKDF (reference sequence).

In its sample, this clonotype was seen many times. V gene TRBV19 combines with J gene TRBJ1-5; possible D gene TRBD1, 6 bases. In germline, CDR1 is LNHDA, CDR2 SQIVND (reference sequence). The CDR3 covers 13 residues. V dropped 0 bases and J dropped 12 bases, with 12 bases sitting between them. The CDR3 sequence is CASSIEGQSFQHF. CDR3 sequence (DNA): TGTGCCAGTAGTATAGAAGGACAGTCCTTCCAGCATTTT.

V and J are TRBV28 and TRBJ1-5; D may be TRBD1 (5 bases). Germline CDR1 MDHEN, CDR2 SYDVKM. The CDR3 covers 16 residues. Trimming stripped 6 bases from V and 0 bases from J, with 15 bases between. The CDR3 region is CASSPPRGGSNQPQHF. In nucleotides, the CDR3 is TGTGCCAGCAGCCCCCCTCGTGGGGGTAGCAATCAGCCCCAGCATTTT.

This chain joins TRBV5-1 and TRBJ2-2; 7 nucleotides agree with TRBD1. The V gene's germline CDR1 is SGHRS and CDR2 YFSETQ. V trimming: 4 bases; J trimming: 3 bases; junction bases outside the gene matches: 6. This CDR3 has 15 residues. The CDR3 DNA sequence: TGCGCCAGCAGCACGACAGGGATTGACACCGGGGAGCTGTTTTTT. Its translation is CASSTTGIDTGELFF.

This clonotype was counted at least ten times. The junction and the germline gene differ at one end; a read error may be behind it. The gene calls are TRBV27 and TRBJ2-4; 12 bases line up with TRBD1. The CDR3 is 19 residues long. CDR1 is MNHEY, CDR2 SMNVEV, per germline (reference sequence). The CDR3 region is CASSLSGQGAVLAKNIKYF. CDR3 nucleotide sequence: TGTGCCAGCAGTTTATCGGGACAGGGGGCCGTTTTAGCCAAAAACATTAAGTACTTC.

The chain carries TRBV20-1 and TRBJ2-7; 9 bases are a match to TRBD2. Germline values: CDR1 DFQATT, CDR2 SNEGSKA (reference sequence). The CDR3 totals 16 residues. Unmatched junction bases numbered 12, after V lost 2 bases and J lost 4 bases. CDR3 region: CSARISLAGIGYEQYF. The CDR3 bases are TGCAGTGCTAGAATCAGTCTAGCGGGAATCGGGTACGAGCAGTACTTC.

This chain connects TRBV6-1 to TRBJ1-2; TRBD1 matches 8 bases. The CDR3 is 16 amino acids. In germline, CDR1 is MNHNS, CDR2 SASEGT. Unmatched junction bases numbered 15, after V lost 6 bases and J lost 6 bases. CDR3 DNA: TGTGCCAGCAGACAACTAAGCGGACAGGGCAGCAATGGCTACACCTTC. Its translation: CASRQLSGQGSNGYTF.

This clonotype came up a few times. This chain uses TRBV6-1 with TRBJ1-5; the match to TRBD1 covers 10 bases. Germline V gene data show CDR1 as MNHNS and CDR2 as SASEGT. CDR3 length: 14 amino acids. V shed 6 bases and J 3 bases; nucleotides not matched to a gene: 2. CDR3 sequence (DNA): TGTGCCAGCAGGACAGGGGGCAACAATCAGCCCCAGCATTTT. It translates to CASRTGGNNQPQHF.

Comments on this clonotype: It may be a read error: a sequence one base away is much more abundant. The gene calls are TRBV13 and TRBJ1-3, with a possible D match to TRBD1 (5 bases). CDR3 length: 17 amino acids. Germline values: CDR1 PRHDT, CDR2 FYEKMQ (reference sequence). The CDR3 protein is CASSLNPGRGSGNTICF. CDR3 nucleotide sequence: TGTGCCAGCAGCTTAAATCCAGGAAGGGGTTCTGGAAACACCATATGTTTT.

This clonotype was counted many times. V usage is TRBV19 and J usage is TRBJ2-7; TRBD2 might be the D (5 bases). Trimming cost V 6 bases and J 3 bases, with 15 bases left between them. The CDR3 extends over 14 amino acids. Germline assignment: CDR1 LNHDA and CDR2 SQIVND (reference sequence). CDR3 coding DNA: TGTGCCAGTAGCGCCGCGGGTAGTAACTACGAGCAGTACTTC. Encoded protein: CASSAAGSNYEQYF.

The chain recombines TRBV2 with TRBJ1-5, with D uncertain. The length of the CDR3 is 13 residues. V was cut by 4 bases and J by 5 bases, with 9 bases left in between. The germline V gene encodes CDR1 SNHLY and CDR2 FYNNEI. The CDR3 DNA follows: TGTGCCAGCAGTGGTTACGGGGATCAGCCCCAGCATTTT. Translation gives CASSGYGDQPQHF.

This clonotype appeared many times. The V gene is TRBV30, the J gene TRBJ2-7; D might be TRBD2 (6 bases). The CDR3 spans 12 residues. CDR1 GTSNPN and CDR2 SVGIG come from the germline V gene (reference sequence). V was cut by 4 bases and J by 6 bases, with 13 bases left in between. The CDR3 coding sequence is TGTGCCTGGAAGGGTGGAGGGGCCGAGCAGTACTTC. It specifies CAWKGGGAEQYF. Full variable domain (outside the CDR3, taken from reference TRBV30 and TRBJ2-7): SQTIHQWPATLVQPVGSPLSLECTVEGTSNPNLYWYRQAAGRGLQLLFYSVGIGQISSEVPQNLSASRPQDRQFILSSKKLLLSDSGFYLCAWKGGGAEQYFGPGTRLTVT.

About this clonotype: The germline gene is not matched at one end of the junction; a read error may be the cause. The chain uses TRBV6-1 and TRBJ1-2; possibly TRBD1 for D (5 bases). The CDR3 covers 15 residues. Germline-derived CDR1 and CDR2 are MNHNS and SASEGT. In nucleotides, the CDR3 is TGTGCCAGCAGTGGGATGGTTGACGGTTTGACAGACGACACCTTT. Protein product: CASSGMVDGLTDDTF.

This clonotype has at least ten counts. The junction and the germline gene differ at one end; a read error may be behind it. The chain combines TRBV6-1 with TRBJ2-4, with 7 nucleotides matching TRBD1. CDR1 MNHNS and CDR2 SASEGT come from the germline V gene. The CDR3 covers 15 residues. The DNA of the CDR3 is TGTGCCAGCAGGTGGGACAGAGAATCCAAAAACATTAAGTACTTC. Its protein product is CASRWDRESKNIKYF.

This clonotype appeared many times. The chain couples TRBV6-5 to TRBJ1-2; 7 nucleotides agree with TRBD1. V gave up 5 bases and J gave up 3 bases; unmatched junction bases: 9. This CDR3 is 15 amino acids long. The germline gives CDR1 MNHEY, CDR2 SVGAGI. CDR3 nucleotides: TGTGCCAGCAGTCACCCAATGGGACAGCACTATGGCTACACCTTC. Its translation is CASSHPMGQHYGYTF.

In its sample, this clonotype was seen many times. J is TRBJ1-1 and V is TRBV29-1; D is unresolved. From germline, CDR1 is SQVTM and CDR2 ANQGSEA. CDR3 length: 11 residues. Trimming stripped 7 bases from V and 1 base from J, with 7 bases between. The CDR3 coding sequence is TGCAGCGGATGGTCGAACACTGAAGCTTTCTTT. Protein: CSGWSNTEAFF.

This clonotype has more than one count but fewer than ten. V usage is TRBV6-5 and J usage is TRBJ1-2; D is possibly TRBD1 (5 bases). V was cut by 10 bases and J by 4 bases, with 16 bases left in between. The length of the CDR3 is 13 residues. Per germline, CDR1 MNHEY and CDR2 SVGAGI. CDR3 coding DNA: TGTGCCATCCCCCTGACAGCGCTCTATGGCTACACCTTC. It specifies CAIPLTALYGYTF.